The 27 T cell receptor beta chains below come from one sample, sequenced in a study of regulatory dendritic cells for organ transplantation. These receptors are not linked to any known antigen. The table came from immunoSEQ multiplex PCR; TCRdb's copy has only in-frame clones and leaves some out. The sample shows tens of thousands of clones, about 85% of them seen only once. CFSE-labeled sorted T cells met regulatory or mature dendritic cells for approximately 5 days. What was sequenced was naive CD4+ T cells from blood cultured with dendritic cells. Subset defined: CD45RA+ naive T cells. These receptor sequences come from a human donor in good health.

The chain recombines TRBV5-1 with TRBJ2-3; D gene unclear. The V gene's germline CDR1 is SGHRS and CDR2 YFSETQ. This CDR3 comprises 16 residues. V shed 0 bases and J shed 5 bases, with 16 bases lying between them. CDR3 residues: CASSLAVPGVGDTQYF. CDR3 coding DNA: TGCGCCAGCAGCTTGGCTGTTCCCGGAGTGGGAGATACGCAGTATTTT.

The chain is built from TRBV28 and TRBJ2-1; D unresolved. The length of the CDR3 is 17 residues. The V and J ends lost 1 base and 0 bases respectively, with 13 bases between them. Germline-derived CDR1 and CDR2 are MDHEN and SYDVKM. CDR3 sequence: CASSLFMVPSSYNEQFF. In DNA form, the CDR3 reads TGTGCCAGCAGTTTATTCATGGTTCCTAGCTCCTACAATGAGCAGTTCTTC.

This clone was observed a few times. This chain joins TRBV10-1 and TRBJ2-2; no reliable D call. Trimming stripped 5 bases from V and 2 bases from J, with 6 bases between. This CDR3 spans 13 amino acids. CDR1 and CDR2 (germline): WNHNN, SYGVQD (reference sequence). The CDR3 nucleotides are TGCGCCAGCAGTAATTATAACACCGGGGAGCTGTTTTTT. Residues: CASSNYNTGELFF.

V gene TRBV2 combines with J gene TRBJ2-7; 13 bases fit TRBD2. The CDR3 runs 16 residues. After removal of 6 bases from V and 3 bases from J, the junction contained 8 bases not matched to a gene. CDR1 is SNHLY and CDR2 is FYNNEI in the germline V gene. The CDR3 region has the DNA TGTGCCAGCAGAACCGGACTAGCGGGAGTTTTCTACGAGCAGTACTTC. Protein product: CASRTGLAGVFYEQYF.

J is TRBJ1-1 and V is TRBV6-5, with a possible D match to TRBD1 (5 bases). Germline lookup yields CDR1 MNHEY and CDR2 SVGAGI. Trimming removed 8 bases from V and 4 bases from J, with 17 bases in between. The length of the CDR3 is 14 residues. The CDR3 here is CASRWGPRSTEAFF. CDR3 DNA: TGTGCCAGCCGCTGGGGACCTAGAAGCACTGAAGCTTTCTTT.

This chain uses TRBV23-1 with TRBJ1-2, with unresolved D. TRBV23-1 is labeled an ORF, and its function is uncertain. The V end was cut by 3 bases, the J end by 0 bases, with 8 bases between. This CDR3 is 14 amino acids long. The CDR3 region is CASSHTLTNYGYTF. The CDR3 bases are TGCGCCAGCAGTCATACACTTACTAACTATGGCTACACCTTC.

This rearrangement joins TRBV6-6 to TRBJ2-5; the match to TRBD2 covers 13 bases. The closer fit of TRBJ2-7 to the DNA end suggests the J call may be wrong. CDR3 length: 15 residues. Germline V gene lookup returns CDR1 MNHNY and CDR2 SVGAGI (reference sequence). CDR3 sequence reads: CASSLLAGGPYEQYF. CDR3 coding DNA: TGTGCCAGCAGTTTACTAGCGGGAGGGCCCTACGAGCAGTACTTC.

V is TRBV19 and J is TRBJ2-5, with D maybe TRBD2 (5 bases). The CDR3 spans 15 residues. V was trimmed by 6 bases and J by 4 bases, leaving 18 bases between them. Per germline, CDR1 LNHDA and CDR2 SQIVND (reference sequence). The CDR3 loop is CASRPNRGRGETQYF. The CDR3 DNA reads TGTGCCAGTAGGCCAAACCGAGGGCGCGGAGAGACCCAGTACTTC.

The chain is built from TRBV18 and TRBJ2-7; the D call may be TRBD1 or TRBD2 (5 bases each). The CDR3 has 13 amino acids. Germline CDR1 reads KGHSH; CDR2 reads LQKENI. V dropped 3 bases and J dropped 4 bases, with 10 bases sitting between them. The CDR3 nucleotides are TGTGCCAGCTCACCCAATGAGGGGTACGAGCAGTACTTC. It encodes CASSPNEGYEQYF.

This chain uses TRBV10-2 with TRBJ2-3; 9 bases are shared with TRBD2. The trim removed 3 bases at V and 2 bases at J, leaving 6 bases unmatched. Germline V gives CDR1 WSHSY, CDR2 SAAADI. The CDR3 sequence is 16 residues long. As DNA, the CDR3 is TGCGCCAGCAGTGATGGCGGGAGGGCCTTCACAGATACGCAGTATTTT. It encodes CASSDGGRAFTDTQYF.

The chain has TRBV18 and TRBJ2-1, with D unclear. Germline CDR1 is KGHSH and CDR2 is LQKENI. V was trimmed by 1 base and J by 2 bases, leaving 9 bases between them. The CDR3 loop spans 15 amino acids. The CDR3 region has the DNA TGTGCCAGCTCACCACGTGATACAACCTACAATGAGCAGTTCTTC. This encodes CASSPRDTTYNEQFF.

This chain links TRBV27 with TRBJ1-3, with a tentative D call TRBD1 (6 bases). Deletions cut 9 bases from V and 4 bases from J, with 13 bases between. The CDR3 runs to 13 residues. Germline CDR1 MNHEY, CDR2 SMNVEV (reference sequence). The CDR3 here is CASAYGGGNTIYF. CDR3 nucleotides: TGTGCCAGTGCTTACGGGGGCGGAAACACCATATATTTT.

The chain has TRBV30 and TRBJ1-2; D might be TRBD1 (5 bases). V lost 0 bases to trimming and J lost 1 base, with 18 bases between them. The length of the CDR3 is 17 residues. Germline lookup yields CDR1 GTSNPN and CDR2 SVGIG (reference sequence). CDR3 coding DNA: TGTGCCTGGAGTGTAAATTTTCGGCAGGGAGGTAACTATGGCTACACCTTC. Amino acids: CAWSVNFRQGGNYGYTF.

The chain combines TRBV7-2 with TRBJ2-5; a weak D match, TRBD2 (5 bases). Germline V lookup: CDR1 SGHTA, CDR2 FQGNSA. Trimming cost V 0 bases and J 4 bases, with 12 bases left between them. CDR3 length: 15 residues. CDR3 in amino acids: CASSLASSGGETQYF. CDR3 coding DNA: TGTGCCAGCAGCTTAGCTTCCAGCGGAGGAGAGACCCAGTACTTC. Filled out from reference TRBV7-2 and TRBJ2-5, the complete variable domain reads GAGVSQSPSNKVTEKGKDVELRCDPISGHTALYWYRQSLGQGLEFLIYFQGNSAPDKSGLPSDRFSAERTGGSVSTLTIQRTQQEDSAVYLCASSLASSGGETQYFGPGTRLLVL.

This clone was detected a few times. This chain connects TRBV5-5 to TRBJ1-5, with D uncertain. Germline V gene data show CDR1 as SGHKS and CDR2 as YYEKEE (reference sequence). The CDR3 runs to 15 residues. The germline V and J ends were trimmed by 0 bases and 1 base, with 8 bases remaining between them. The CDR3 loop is CASSLGVPSNQPQHF. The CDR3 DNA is TGTGCCAGCAGCTTGGGCGTCCCCAGCAATCAGCCCCAGCATTTT. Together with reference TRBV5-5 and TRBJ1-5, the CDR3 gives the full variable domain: DAGVTQSPTHLIKTRGQQVTLRCSPISGHKSVSWYQQVLGQGPQFIFQYYEKEERGRGNFPDRFSARQFPNYSSELNVNALLLGDSALYLCASSLGVPSNQPQHFGDGTRLSIL.

CDR3 sequence (DNA): TGTGCCAGCAACAATGGGCCCGCCGAGCAGTACTTC. It yields the protein CASNNGPAEQYF. The chain recombines TRBV6-1 with TRBJ2-7, with D hard to call. Germline CDR1 and CDR2: MNHNS and SASEGT. The CDR3 spans 12 residues. V dropped 7 bases and J dropped 6 bases, with 13 bases sitting between them.

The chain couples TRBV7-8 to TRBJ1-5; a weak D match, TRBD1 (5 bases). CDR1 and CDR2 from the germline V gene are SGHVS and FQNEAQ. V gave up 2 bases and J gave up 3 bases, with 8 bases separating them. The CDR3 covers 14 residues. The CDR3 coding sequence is TGTGCCAGCAGCTTAACCAGGGTCAATCAGCCCCAGCATTTT. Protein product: CASSLTRVNQPQHF.

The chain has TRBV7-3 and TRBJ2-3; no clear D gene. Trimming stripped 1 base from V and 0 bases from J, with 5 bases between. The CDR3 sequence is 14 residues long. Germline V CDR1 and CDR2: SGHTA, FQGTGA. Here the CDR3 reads CASSLRASTDTQYF. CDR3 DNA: TGTGCCAGCAGCTTAAGGGCTAGCACAGATACGCAGTATTTT.

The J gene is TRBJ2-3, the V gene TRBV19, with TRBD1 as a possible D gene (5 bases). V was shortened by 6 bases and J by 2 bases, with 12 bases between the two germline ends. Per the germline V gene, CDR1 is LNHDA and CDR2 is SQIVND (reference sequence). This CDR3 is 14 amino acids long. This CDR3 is CASSWQGNTDTQYF. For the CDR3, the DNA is TGTGCCAGTAGCTGGCAGGGAAACACAGATACGCAGTATTTT. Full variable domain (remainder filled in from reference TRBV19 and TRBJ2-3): DGGITQSPKYLFRKEGQNVTLSCEQNLNHDAMYWYRQDPGQGLRLIYYSQIVNDFQKGDIAEGYSVSREKKESFPLTVTSAQKNPTAFYLCASSWQGNTDTQYFGPGTRLTVL.

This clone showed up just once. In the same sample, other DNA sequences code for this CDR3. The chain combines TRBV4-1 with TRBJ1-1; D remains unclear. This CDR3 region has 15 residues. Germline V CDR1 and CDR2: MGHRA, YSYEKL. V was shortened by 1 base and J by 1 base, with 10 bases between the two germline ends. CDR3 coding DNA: TGCGCCAGCAGCCAAGGGTTACAGACGAACACTGAAGCTTTCTTT. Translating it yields CASSQGLQTNTEAFF.

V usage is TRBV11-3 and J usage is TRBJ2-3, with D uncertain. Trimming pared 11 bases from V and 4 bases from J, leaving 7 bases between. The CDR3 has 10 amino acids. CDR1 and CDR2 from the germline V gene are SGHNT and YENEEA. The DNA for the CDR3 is TGTGCCGGCGACCCAGATACGCAGTATTTT. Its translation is CAGDPDTQYF.

DNA of the CDR3: TGTGCCAGCAGAAGCGGGAGCGGCTCCTACAATGAGCAGTTCTTC. Residues: CASRSGSGSYNEQFF. The chain joins TRBV6-4 to TRBJ2-1, with 8 bases aligning to TRBD2. V shed 6 bases and J 0 bases; nucleotides not matched to a gene: 4. The CDR3 spans 15 residues. Germline CDR1 reads MRHNA; CDR2 reads SNTAGT.

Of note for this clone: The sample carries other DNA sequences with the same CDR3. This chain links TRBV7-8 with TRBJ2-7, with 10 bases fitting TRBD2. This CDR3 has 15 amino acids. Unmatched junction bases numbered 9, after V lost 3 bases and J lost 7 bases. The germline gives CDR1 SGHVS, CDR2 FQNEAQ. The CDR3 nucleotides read TGTGCCAGCAGCTTTGCCGGGACTAGCGCGAGAGAGCAGTACTTC. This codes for CASSFAGTSAREQYF.

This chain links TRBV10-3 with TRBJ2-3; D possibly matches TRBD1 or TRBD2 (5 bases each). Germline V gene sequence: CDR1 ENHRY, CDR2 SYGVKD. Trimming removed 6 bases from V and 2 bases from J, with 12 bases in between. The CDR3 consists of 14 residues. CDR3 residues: CAIRGEPSTDTQYF. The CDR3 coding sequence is TGTGCCATCAGGGGGGAGCCCTCCACAGATACGCAGTATTTT.

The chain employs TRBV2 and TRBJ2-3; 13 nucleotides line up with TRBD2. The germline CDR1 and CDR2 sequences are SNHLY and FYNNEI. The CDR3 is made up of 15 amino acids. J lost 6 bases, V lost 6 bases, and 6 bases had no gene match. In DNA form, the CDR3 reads TGTGCCAGCAGACTAGCGGGGGGGCGAATGGATACGCAGTATTTT. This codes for CASRLAGGRMDTQYF.

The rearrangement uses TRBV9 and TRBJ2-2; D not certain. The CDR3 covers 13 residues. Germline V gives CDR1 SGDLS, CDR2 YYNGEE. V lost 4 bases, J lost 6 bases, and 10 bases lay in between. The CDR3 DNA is TGTGCCAGCAGCACTATGATGGCCGGGGAGCTGTTTTTT. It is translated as CASSTMMAGELFF.

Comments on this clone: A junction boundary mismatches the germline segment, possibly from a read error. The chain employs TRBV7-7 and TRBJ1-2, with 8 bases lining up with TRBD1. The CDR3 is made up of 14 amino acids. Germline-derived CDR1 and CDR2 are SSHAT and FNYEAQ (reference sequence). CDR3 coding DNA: TGTGCTAGCAGCTTGTGGGCAGGGGGCAATGGCTACACCTTC. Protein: CASSLWAGGNGYTF.